This T cell receptor (beta chain) came from a study of shared clonotypes between healthy human individuals. The data were produced by immunoSEQ multiplex PCR, yet TCRdb's version contains in-frame clones alone and is incomplete. The sample has 760,000 or so clones, just over 95% seen once. Trimming removed 1 base from V and 3 bases from J, with 10 bases in between. Germline V gene sequence: CDR1 SGHTA, CDR2 FQGNSA. The CDR3 is made up of 14 amino acids. CD45RO-negative, CCR7-positively selected cells formed the naive CD8 fraction, excluding terminally differentiated effector memory CD45RA+ cells. The chain links TRBV7-2 to TRBJ2-7; D unclear. Sequencing was carried out using naive CD8+ T cells sorted from blood. The TCR originated in a man younger than 45 in good health. The CDR3 coding sequence is TGTGCCAGCAGCTTAGAGCTCGTCAACTACGAGCAGTACTTC. Translation: CASSLELVNYEQYF.